This entry lists 28 T cell receptor beta chains sequenced from one sample in a study of T cells of healthy individuals. Each CDR3 protein is one row after TCRdb ran MiXCR on the 5' RACE reads. The table has around 53,000 distinct CDR3 sequences, roughly 15% seen once. The receptors here all came from a human donor in good health.

This clonotype was recorded at least ten times. V usage is TRBV20-1 and J usage is TRBJ2-7; D is possibly TRBD2 (5 bases). The germline gives CDR1 DFQATT, CDR2 SNEGSKA (reference sequence). V lost 2 bases and J 7 bases, leaving 18 bases between the germline ends. This CDR3 comprises 14 residues. The CDR3 sequence: CSARPGTTVREQYF. CDR3 sequence (DNA): TGCAGTGCTAGACCGGGAACCACGGTTAGGGAGCAGTACTTC.

The V gene is TRBV10-3, the J gene TRBJ1-5; D remains ambiguous. V was pared by 7 bases and J by 6 bases, with 10 bases between. The length of the CDR3 is 12 residues. Germline V gives CDR1 ENHRY, CDR2 SYGVKD. The DNA of the CDR3 is TGTGCCATCACAGATGCGGGTCAGCCCCAGCATTTT. Amino acids: CAITDAGQPQHF.

This clonotype came up many times. This chain connects TRBV9 to TRBJ2-7; 8 nucleotides align to TRBD1. Germline CDR1 reads SGDLS; CDR2 reads YYNGEE. The length of the CDR3 is 15 residues. The V gene end was trimmed by 0 bases and the J gene end by 3 bases; junction bases not matched to a gene: 5. The CDR3 here is CASSVAGRGHYEQYF. CDR3 nucleotides: TGTGCCAGCAGCGTAGCAGGCAGGGGGCACTACGAGCAGTACTTC.

This clonotype has at least ten counts. This chain joins TRBV4-3 and TRBJ2-5; D is perhaps TRBD1 or TRBD2 (5 bases each). The CDR3 is 14 amino acids. Trimming took off 0 bases at V and 5 bases at J, with 10 bases between the two ends. Germline CDR1 is LGHNA and CDR2 is YSLEER. This CDR3 reads CASSQDRGGETQYF. DNA for the CDR3: TGCGCCAGCAGCCAAGATCGGGGCGGCGAGACCCAGTACTTC.

The rearrangement links TRBV6-2 or TRBV6-3 to TRBJ2-3; D gene uncertain. Germline loops: CDR1 MNHEY, CDR2 SVGEGT. The CDR3 contains 13 residues. V shed 10 bases and J shed 2 bases, with 13 bases lying between them. CDR3 DNA: TGTGCCACCCTCGTGCCACCCACAGATACGCAGTATTTT. It translates to CATLVPPTDTQYF.

This clonotype was found many times. The gene calls are TRBV27 and TRBJ2-5; the match to TRBD2 covers 7 bases. Germline assignment: CDR1 MNHEY and CDR2 SMNVEV (reference sequence). The V segment lost 3 bases and the J segment 0 bases; nucleotides outside the gene matches: 4. The CDR3 loop spans 15 amino acids. The CDR3 sequence: CASSFSAGNQETQYF. As DNA, the CDR3 is TGTGCCAGCAGTTTCTCAGCGGGAAACCAAGAGACCCAGTACTTC.

This chain links TRBV12-5 with TRBJ1-5; no definite D call. The V gene's germline CDR1 is LGHNT and CDR2 FRNRAP. Trimming took off 5 bases at V and 0 bases at J, with 20 bases between the two ends. CDR3 length equals 18 residues. The CDR3 DNA follows: TGTGCTAGTGGTCACACCCCGGACGGTACCTATAGCAATCAGCCCCAGCATTTT. As protein: CASGHTPDGTYSNQPQHF. Using reference TRBV12-5 and TRBJ1-5 for the parts outside the CDR3, the full variable domain is DARVTQTPRHKVTEMGQEVTMRCQPILGHNTVFWYRQTMMQGLELLAYFRNRAPLDDSGMPKDRFSAEMPDATLATLKIQPSEPRDSAVYFCASGHTPDGTYSNQPQHFGDGTRLSIL.

This clonotype was counted at least ten times. V and J are TRBV24-1 and TRBJ2-3; 10 bases are a match to TRBD2. J gave up 9 bases and V 2 bases, and 10 bases lay outside the gene matches. CDR1 is KGHDR, CDR2 SFDVKD, per germline. CDR3 length equals 16 residues. In DNA, the CDR3 is TGTGCCACCAGTGATTCCGCTAGCGGGGGATGGAAAACGCAGTATTTT. This codes for CATSDSASGGWKTQYF.

This clonotype was found many times. V is TRBV2 and J is TRBJ2-2; TRBD2 matches at 8 bases. Germline-derived CDR1 and CDR2 are SNHLY and FYNNEI. J was trimmed by 6 bases and V by 7 bases; bases with no gene match: 16. The CDR3 sequence is 17 residues long. CDR3 sequence reads: CASTPRSPAGVPGELFF. The CDR3 DNA reads as TGTGCCAGCACCCCTAGGTCCCCAGCGGGAGTACCCGGGGAGCTGTTTTTT.

This clonotype was seen many times. V usage is TRBV29-1 and J usage is TRBJ1-1; D remains unclear. The V and J ends lost 7 bases and 3 bases respectively, with 9 bases between them. The CDR3 consists of 11 residues. Looked up from germline, CDR1 is SQVTM and CDR2 is ANQGSEA. The CDR3 bases are TGCAGCGCTGCGGAGGACACTGAAGCTTTCTTT. Translating it yields CSAAEDTEAFF.

The V and J genes are TRBV7-2 and TRBJ1-4; D remains unclear. V was shortened by 5 bases and J by 2 bases, with 9 bases between the two germline ends. The CDR3 length is 14 residues. The germline V gene has CDR1 SGHTA and CDR2 FQGNSA. The CDR3: CASSREYTNEKLFF. The CDR3 coding sequence is TGTGCCAGCAGCCGCGAATACACTAATGAAAAACTGTTTTTT.

This clonotype was counted a few times. A much larger clone lies one base from this, so it may be a read error. Written as DNA, the CDR3 is TGTGCCAGCAGGTTAGGGCCCTACGAGCAGTACTTC. The encoded protein is CASRLGPYEQYF. The chain has TRBV7-2 and TRBJ2-7, with D unresolved. CDR1 and CDR2 from the germline V gene are SGHTA and FQGNSA. CDR3 length: 12 amino acids.

This clonotype was found many times. This sequence joins TRBV7-2 and TRBJ2-5; TRBD1 might be the D (6 bases). V gave up 2 bases and J gave up 2 bases, with 12 bases separating them. Germline CDR1 is SGHTA and CDR2 is FQGNSA. CDR3 size: 15 residues. CDR3 sequence: CASSLLWGQQETQYF. DNA of the CDR3: TGTGCCAGCAGCTTATTGTGGGGACAACAAGAGACCCAGTACTTC.

The chain is built from TRBV10-3 and TRBJ2-1; no clear D gene. Deletions cut 2 bases from V and 8 bases from J, with 16 bases between. This CDR3 comprises 15 residues. Germline values: CDR1 ENHRY, CDR2 SYGVKD. This chain's CDR3 is CAISETTDLLDEQFF. CDR3 coding DNA: TGTGCCATCAGTGAGACGACCGACCTCTTGGATGAGCAGTTCTTC.

This clonotype has more than one count but fewer than ten. The genes are TRBV20-1 and TRBJ2-5; 11 nucleotides match TRBD2. The CDR3 is 15 residues long. V dropped 5 bases and J dropped 1; count of bases not matched to a gene: 6. Germline CDR1 DFQATT, CDR2 SNEGSKA (reference sequence). CDR3 residues: CSAHSGLAGQETQYF. CDR3 coding DNA: TGCAGTGCTCATTCAGGACTAGCGGGCCAAGAGACCCAGTACTTC.

This clonotype showed up many times. The chain links TRBV5-4 to TRBJ2-7; 7 bases align to TRBD1. Germline V gene sequence: CDR1 SGHNT, CDR2 YYREEE (reference sequence). CDR3 length: 14 residues. V was clipped by 6 bases and J by 6 bases; unmatched bases: 12. CDR3 sequence (DNA): TGTGCCAGCACCTCGAGGGGGCCCGGGGCCGAGCAGTACTTC. Its protein product is CASTSRGPGAEQYF.

This clonotype was detected only a few times. This chain joins TRBV7-2 and TRBJ2-3, with 8 nucleotides matching TRBD1. The CDR3 runs 15 residues. CDR1 and CDR2 from the germline V gene are SGHTA and FQGNSA. J gave up 2 bases and V 5 bases, and 6 bases lay outside the gene matches. CDR3 bases: TGTGCCAGCAGCGTGGACAGGGATCCCACAGATACGCAGTATTTT. This sequence encodes CASSVDRDPTDTQYF.

This clonotype was seen a handful of times. This chain uses TRBV7-2 with TRBJ2-5; possible D gene TRBD1, 6 bases. The V and J ends lost 5 bases and 5 bases respectively, with 18 bases between them. Germline V gives CDR1 SGHTA, CDR2 FQGNSA. This CDR3 spans 15 amino acids. The CDR3 reads CASSLRTTGMETQYF. CDR3 DNA sequence: TGTGCCAGCAGCCTACGTACCACAGGGATGGAGACCCAGTACTTC. The full variable domain, in which reference TRBV7-2 and TRBJ2-5 provide the parts outside the CDR3, is GAGVSQSPSNKVTEKGKDVELRCDPISGHTALYWYRQSLGQGLEFLIYFQGNSAPDKSGLPSDRFSAERTGGSVSTLTIQRTQQEDSAVYLCASSLRTTGMETQYFGPGTRLLVL.

This clonotype was recorded many times. The genes are TRBV21-1 and TRBJ2-2; the D call TRBD2 from the table was never checked on the DNA. TRBV21-1 is assigned pseudogene status. This CDR3 contains 18 residues. The CDR3 loop is CASSKGASGPANTGELFF. The CDR3, as DNA: TGTGCCAGCAGCAAAGGTGCTAGCGGGCCCGCGAACACCGGGGAGCTGTTTTTT.

This clonotype has only a few counts. This rearrangement joins TRBV7-6 to TRBJ1-3; D remains unclear. Germline-derived CDR1 and CDR2 are SGHVS and FNYEAQ. With 1 base removed from V and 4 bases from J, the gap between germline ends came to 5 bases. This CDR3 spans 13 amino acids. The CDR3 DNA sequence: TGTGCCAGCAGCTTAGTCCCCGGAAACACCATATATTTT. As protein: CASSLVPGNTIYF.

Many counts were recorded for this clonotype. This chain connects TRBV2 to TRBJ2-1; D is uncertain. This CDR3 has 13 residues. Germline values: CDR1 SNHLY, CDR2 FYNNEI. Between the trimmed V and J ends, which lost 6 bases and 4 bases, there was a span of 10 bases. The CDR3 DNA is TGTGCCAGCAGCCGCGAGGTTTACAATGAGCAGTTCTTC. It encodes CASSREVYNEQFF.

There are a few counts of this clonotype. The chain has TRBV9 and TRBJ2-3; D is ambiguous. The germline gives CDR1 SGDLS, CDR2 YYNGEE. V shed 2 bases and J shed 0 bases, with 7 bases lying between them. The CDR3 contains 14 residues. CDR3 in amino acids: CASSVTASTDTQYF. Written as DNA, the CDR3 is TGTGCCAGCAGCGTCACAGCTAGCACAGATACGCAGTATTTT. Combining the CDR3 with reference TRBV9 and TRBJ2-3 gives the whole variable domain DSGVTQTPKHLITATGQRVTLRCSPRSGDLSVYWYQQSLDQGLQFLIQYYNGEERAKGNILERFSAQQFPDLHSELNLSSLELGDSALYFCASSVTASTDTQYFGPGTRLTVL.

Many counts were recorded for this clonotype. V is TRBV11-2 and J is TRBJ2-7, with 8 positions matching TRBD2. The V gene end was trimmed by 5 bases and the J gene end by 2 bases; junction bases not matched to a gene: 11. This CDR3 region has 16 residues. Germline values: CDR1 SGHAT, CDR2 FQNNGV. This CDR3 reads CASSPLSRGGPYEQYF. The DNA for the CDR3 is TGTGCCAGCAGCCCACTCTCTCGGGGGGGTCCCTACGAGCAGTACTTC.

A few counts support this clonotype. V gene TRBV5-1 combines with J gene TRBJ1-2; D might be TRBD1 (5 bases). This CDR3 region has 13 residues. Trimming stripped 1 base from V and 8 bases from J, with 12 bases between. In germline, CDR1 is SGHRS, CDR2 YFSETQ. CDR3 coding DNA: TGCGCCAGCAGCTTGAGTCAGGGCGGCGGCTACACCTTC. Its translation: CASSLSQGGGYTF.

The chain employs TRBV6-5 and TRBJ2-3; no clear D gene. The CDR3 covers 15 residues. Germline V gene sequence: CDR1 MNHEY, CDR2 SVGAGI. Trimming removed 0 bases at V and 2 bases at J, with 9 bases between. CDR3 nucleotides: TGTGCCAGCAGTTACTCTCCCTCTTTCACAGATACGCAGTATTTT. Translated, it gives CASSYSPSFTDTQYF.

This clonotype came up many times. The chain combines TRBV6-1 with TRBJ2-2; the D gene is possibly TRBD1 (6 bases). The V gene lost 2 bases and the J gene lost 4 bases, with 8 bases spanning the gap. Per germline, CDR1 MNHNS and CDR2 SASEGT. The CDR3 consists of 14 residues. The CDR3 DNA is TGTGCCAGCAGTGAATTAGGGGGCACCGGGGAGCTGTTTTTT. Amino acids: CASSELGGTGELFF.

V and J are TRBV30 and TRBJ1-2; the match to TRBD1 covers 7 bases. The V gene end was trimmed by 5 bases and the J gene end by 4 bases; junction bases not matched to a gene: 19. The CDR3 spans 17 residues. Germline CDR1 and CDR2: GTSNPN and SVGIG (reference sequence). The DNA of the CDR3 is TGTGCCTGGGGTGCGCGTAACAGGGGCACGTCACCCTATGGCTACACCTTC. Translation: CAWGARNRGTSPYGYTF. The whole variable domain, filled in from reference TRBV30 and TRBJ1-2, reads SQTIHQWPATLVQPVGSPLSLECTVEGTSNPNLYWYRQAAGRGLQLLFYSVGIGQISSEVPQNLSASRPQDRQFILSSKKLLLSDSGFYLCAWGARNRGTSPYGYTFGSGTRLTVV.

This clonotype was recorded a few times. The V gene is TRBV19, the J gene TRBJ2-1; 7 bases line up with TRBD1. Germline CDR1 reads LNHDA; CDR2 reads SQIVND (reference sequence). After removal of 9 bases from V and 2 bases from J, the junction contained 7 bases not matched to a gene. The CDR3 consists of 14 residues. The CDR3 reads CASRDRVAYNEQFF. CDR3 coding DNA: TGTGCCAGCCGCGACAGGGTCGCCTACAATGAGCAGTTCTTC.